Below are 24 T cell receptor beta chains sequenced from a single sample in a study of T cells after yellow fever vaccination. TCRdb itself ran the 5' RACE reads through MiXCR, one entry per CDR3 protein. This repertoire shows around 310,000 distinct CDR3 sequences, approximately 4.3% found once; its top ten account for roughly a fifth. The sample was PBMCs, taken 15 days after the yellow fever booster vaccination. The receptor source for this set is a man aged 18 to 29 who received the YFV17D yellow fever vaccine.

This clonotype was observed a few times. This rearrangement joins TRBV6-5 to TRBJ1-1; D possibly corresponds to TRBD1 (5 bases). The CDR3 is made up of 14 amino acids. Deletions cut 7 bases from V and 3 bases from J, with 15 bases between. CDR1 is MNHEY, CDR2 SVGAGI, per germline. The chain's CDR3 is CASTTSQGYTEAFF. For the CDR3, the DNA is TGTGCCAGCACTACAAGCCAGGGCTACACTGAAGCTTTCTTT.

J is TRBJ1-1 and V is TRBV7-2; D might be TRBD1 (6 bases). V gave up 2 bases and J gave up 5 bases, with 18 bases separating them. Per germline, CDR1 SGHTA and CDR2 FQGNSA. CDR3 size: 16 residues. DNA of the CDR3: TGTGCCAGCAGCTTAAATCGAGTCAGGGGAGGGACTGAAGCTTTCTTT. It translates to CASSLNRVRGGTEAFF.

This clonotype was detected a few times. The CDR3 region is CASSPSGASGNEQFF. The CDR3 DNA reads as TGTGCCAGCAGCCCATCAGGGGCTAGCGGCAATGAGCAGTTCTTC. V gene TRBV11-2 combines with J gene TRBJ2-1, with D possibly matching TRBD2 (7 bases). The CDR3 has 15 residues. V was cut by 5 bases and J by 6 bases, with 17 bases left in between. Germline V gives CDR1 SGHAT, CDR2 FQNNGV.

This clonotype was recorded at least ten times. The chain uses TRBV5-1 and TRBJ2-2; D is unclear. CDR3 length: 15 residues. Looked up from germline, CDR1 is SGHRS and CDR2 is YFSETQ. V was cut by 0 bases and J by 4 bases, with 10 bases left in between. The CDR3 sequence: CASSLDMGITGELFF. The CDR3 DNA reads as TGCGCCAGCAGCTTGGACATGGGGATCACCGGGGAGCTGTTTTTT.

The CDR3 region is CSARGNSLDRRFYNEQFF. The CDR3 DNA is TGCAGTGCGAGGGGGAATTCATTGGACAGACGATTCTACAATGAGCAGTTCTTC. The gene calls are TRBV20-1 and TRBJ2-1; possibly TRBD1 for D (6 bases). V lost 6 bases, J lost 3 bases, and 27 bases lay in between. CDR3 size: 18 residues. CDR1 and CDR2 (germline): DFQATT, SNEGSKA (reference sequence).

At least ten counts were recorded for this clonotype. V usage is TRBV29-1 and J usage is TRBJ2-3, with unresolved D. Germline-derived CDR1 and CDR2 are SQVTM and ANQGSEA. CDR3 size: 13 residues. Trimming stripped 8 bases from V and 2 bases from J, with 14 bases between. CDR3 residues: CSFLAVNTDTQYF. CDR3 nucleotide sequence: TGCAGCTTCTTGGCTGTTAACACAGATACGCAGTATTTT.

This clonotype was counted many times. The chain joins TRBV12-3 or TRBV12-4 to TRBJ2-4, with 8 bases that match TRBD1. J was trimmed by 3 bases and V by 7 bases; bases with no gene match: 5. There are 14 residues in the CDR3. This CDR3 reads CASTDRGGKNIQYF. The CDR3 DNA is TGTGCCAGCACTGACAGGGGTGGCAAAAACATTCAGTACTTC.

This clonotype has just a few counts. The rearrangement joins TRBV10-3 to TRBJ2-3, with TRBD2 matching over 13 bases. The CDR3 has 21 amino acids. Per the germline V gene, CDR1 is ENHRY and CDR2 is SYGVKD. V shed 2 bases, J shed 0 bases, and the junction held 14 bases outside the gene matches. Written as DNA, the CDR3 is TGTGCCATCAGTGAGCCCGTGACTAGCGGGGGGACGACGACCAGCACAGATACGCAGTATTTT. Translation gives CAISEPVTSGGTTTSTDTQYF.

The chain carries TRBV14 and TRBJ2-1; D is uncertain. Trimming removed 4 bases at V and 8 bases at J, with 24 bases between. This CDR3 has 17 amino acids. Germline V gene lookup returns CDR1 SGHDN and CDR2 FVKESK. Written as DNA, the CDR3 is TGTGCCAGCAGCCCCACTCGGGCCAGCCTCTTATGGCATGAGCAGTTCTTC. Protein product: CASSPTRASLLWHEQFF.

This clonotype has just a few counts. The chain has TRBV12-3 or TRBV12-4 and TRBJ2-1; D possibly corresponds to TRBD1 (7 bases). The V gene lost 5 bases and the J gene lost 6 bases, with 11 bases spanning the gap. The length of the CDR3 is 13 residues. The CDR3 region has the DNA TGTGCCAGCAGTCCCCAGGGGGGCAATGAGCAGTTCTTC. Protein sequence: CASSPQGGNEQFF.

DNA for the CDR3: TGTGCCTGGAGTATGTCAGGGGCGAGGGGGACCCAGTACTTC. Its protein is CAWSMSGARGTQYF. The J gene is TRBJ2-5, the V gene TRBV30, with D possibly matching TRBD1 (6 bases). The germline V and J ends were trimmed by 2 bases and 7 bases, with 17 bases remaining between them. This CDR3 has 14 amino acids. Germline CDR1 is GTSNPN and CDR2 is SVGIG (reference sequence).

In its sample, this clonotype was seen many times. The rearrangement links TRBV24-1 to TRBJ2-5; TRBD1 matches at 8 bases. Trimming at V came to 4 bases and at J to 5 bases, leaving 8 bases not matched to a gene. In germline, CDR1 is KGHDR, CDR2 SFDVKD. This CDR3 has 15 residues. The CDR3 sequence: CATSEGQGVSETQYF. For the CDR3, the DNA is TGTGCCACCAGTGAAGGACAGGGTGTCAGTGAGACCCAGTACTTC.

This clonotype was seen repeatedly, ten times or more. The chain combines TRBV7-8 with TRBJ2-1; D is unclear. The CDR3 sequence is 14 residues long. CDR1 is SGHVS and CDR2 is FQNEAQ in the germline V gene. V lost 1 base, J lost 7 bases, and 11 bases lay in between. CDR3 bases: TGTGCCAGCAGCTTAGTGGTGGGCCCTAATGAGCAGTTCTTC. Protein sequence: CASSLVVGPNEQFF.

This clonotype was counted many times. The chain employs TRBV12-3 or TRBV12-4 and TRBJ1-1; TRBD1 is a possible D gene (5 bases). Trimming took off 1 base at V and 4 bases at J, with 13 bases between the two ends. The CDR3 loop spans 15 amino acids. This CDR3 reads CASSLVSGQGTEAFF. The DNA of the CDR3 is TGTGCCAGCAGTTTAGTGTCAGGGCAGGGCACTGAAGCTTTCTTT.

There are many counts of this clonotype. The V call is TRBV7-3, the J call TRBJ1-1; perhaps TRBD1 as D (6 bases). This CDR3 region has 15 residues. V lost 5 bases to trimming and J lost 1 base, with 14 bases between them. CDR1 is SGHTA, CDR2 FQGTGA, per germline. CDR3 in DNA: TGTGCCAGCAGCCTCACAGGGAGGGAGAACACTGAAGCTTTCTTT. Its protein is CASSLTGRENTEAFF.

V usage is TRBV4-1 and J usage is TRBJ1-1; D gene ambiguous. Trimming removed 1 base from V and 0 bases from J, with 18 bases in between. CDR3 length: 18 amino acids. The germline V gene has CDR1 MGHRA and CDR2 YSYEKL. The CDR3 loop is CASSQVRSGDGLNTEAFF. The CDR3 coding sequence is TGCGCCAGCAGCCAAGTCAGGAGTGGAGACGGGTTGAACACTGAAGCTTTCTTT.

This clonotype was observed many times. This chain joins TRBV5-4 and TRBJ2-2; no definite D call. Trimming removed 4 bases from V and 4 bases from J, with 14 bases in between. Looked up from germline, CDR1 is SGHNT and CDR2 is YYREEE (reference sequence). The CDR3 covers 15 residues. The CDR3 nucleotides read TGTGCCAGCAGCCTAAGCGCGATGGTCACCGGGGAGCTGTTTTTT. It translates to CASSLSAMVTGELFF.

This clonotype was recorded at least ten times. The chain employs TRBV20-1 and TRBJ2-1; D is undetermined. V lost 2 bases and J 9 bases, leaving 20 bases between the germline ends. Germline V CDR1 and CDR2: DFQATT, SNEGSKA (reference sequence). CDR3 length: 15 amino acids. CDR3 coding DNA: TGCAGTGCTAGACCACGTAGAAATGGGTTAGTTGAGCAGTTCTTC. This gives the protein CSARPRRNGLVEQFF.

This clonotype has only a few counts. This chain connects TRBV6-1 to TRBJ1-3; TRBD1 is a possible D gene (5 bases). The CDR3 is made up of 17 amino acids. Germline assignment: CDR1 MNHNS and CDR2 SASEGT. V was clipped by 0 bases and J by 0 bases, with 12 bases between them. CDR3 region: CASSEAVQGSSGNTIYF. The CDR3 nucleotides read TGTGCCAGCAGTGAAGCAGTTCAGGGAAGCTCTGGAAACACCATATATTTT.

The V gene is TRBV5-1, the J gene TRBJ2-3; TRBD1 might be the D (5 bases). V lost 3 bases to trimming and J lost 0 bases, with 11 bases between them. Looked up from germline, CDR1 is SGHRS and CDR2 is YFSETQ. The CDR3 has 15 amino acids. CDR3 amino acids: CASSSTDTSTDTQYF. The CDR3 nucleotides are TGCGCCAGCAGCTCGACAGATACTAGCACAGATACGCAGTATTTT.

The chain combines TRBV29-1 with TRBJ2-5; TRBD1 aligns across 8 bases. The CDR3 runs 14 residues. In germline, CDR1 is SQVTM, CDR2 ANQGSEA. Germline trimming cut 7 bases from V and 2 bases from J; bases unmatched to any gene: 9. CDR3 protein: CSGWTGLLQETQYF. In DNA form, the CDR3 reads TGCAGCGGATGGACAGGGCTCCTGCAAGAGACCCAGTACTTC.

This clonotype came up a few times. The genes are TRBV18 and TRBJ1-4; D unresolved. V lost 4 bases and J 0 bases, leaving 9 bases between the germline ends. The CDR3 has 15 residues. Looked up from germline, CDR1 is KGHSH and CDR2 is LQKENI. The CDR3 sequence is CASSLNAATNEKLFF. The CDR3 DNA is TGTGCCAGCTCACTGAACGCTGCAACTAATGAAAAACTGTTTTTT.

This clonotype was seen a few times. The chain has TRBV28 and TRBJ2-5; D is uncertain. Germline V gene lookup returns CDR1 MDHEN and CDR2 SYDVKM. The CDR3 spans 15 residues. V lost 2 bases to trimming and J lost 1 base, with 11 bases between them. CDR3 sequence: CASSLGRNFQETQYF. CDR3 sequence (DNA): TGTGCCAGCAGTTTAGGCAGGAACTTCCAAGAGACCCAGTACTTC.

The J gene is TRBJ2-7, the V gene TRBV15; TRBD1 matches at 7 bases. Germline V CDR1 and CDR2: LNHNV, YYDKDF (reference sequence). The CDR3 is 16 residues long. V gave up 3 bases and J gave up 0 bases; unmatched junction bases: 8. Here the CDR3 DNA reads TGTGCCACCAGCAGTCTGGACAGGTCCTACTCCTACGAGCAGTACTTC. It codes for CATSSLDRSYSYEQYF.